This passage covers 8 T cell receptor beta chains from one sample sequenced in a study of post-analysis software for immune sequencing data. Study-wide findings and caveats: Higher frequency in patients than in controls was seen for five TRBV segments, with TRBV5-6, TRBV5-1 and TRBV20-1 among them.

These TCRs are of unknown antigen specificity. TCR beta cDNA libraries included unique molecular identifiers. TCRdb reprocessed the PCR reads with MiXCR, giving one entry per CDR3 protein. The table has about 260,000 distinct CDR3 sequences, about 40% seen once. The sample consisted of blood. Receptor source: a girl between 10 and 17 years old with multiple sclerosis.

The V gene is TRBV20-1, the J gene TRBJ2-2, with 10 bases identical to TRBD2. CDR1 and CDR2 from the germline V gene are DFQATT and SNEGSKA (reference sequence). The CDR3 spans 18 residues. The ends lost 0 bases at V and 8 bases at J; junction bases unmatched: 15. CDR3 sequence reads: CSARDAVGTSVLSGELFF. CDR3 bases: TGCAGTGCTAGAGACGCAGTAGGGACTAGCGTTTTGTCGGGGGAGCTGTTTTTT.

Concerning this clonotype: Being one base from a much bigger clone, this may be a read error. The CDR3 bases are TGCAGTGCTAGGGCACTAGCGGGGGCCCACAATGAGCAGTACTTC. It codes for CSARALAGAHNEQYF. This rearrangement joins TRBV20-1 to TRBJ2-1; 11 bases are shared with TRBD2. The DNA matches TRBJ2-7 better at its end, which makes the J call doubtful. Germline loops: CDR1 DFQATT, CDR2 SNEGSKA (reference sequence). This CDR3 has 15 residues.

By sample share, this clonotype is medium-sized. The chain is built from TRBV6-5 and TRBJ2-3, with 15 bases matching TRBD2. CDR3 length equals 19 residues. Germline V gene sequence: CDR1 MNHEY, CDR2 SVGAGI. V lost 6 bases to trimming and J lost 1 base; unmatched junction nucleotides: 11. CDR3 sequence reads: CASSSRGTSGGSRTDTQYF. The CDR3 DNA follows: TGTGCCAGCAGCTCCCGCGGGACTAGCGGGGGGTCCCGCACAGATACGCAGTATTTT.

With respect to this clonotype: One end of the junction fails to match germline, which may point to a read error. The chain is built from TRBV9 and TRBJ2-1, with TRBD2 matching over 12 bases. The CDR3 extends over 17 amino acids. The germline V gene encodes CDR1 SGDLS and CDR2 YYNGEE. The CDR3 sequence is CASSSHGLAGSYNEQLF. For the CDR3, the DNA is TGTGCCAGCAGCTCTCACGGACTAGCGGGGTCCTACAATGAGCAGCTCTTC.

The table lists this clonotype with many counts. V and J are TRBV7-2 and TRBJ2-3; 8 bases are shared with TRBD1. Unmatched junction bases numbered 7, after V lost 5 bases and J lost 6 bases. There are 14 residues in the CDR3. CDR1 and CDR2 from the germline V gene are SGHTA and FQGNSA. In nucleotides, the CDR3 is TGTGCCAGCAGCCTGGGACAGGTTTCCGATACGCAGTATTTT. Translating gives CASSLGQVSDTQYF. The full variable domain, its missing parts supplied by reference TRBV7-2 and TRBJ2-3, is GAGVSQSPSNKVTEKGKDVELRCDPISGHTALYWYRQSLGQGLEFLIYFQGNSAPDKSGLPSDRFSAERTGGSVSTLTIQRTQQEDSAVYLCASSLGQVSDTQYFGPGTRLTVL.

Only a few counts were recorded for this clonotype. With a much larger clone just one base away, this may be a read error. The genes are TRBV29-1 and TRBJ2-1, with a tentative D call TRBD1 (5 bases). CDR1 is SQVTM, CDR2 ANQGSEA, per germline. The CDR3 has 11 residues. Trimming removed 0 bases from V and 9 bases from J, with 6 bases in between. The CDR3 bases are TGCAGCGTTGAAGAAAGGGGTGAGCAGTTCTTC. Translation gives CSVEERGEQFF.

The rearrangement uses TRBV5-1 and TRBJ2-1; 10 bases align to TRBD1. Germline V CDR1 and CDR2: SGHRS, YFSETQ. The CDR3 extends over 14 amino acids. The V gene end was trimmed by 4 bases and the J gene end by 7 bases; junction bases not matched to a gene: 5. CDR3 sequence: CASSVGTGANEQFF. In nucleotides, the CDR3 is TGCGCCAGCAGCGTCGGGACAGGGGCAAATGAGCAGTTCTTC.

V and J are TRBV7-9 and TRBJ2-2; TRBD2 might be the D (6 bases). The CDR3 is 15 amino acids. The germline gives CDR1 SEHNR, CDR2 FQNEAQ (reference sequence). Trimming left V 8 bases short and J 0 bases short, with 13 bases between. The CDR3 DNA reads TGTGCCAGCCCCACGGGAGTGGCGAACACCGGGGAGCTGTTTTTT. Translated: CASPTGVANTGELFF.